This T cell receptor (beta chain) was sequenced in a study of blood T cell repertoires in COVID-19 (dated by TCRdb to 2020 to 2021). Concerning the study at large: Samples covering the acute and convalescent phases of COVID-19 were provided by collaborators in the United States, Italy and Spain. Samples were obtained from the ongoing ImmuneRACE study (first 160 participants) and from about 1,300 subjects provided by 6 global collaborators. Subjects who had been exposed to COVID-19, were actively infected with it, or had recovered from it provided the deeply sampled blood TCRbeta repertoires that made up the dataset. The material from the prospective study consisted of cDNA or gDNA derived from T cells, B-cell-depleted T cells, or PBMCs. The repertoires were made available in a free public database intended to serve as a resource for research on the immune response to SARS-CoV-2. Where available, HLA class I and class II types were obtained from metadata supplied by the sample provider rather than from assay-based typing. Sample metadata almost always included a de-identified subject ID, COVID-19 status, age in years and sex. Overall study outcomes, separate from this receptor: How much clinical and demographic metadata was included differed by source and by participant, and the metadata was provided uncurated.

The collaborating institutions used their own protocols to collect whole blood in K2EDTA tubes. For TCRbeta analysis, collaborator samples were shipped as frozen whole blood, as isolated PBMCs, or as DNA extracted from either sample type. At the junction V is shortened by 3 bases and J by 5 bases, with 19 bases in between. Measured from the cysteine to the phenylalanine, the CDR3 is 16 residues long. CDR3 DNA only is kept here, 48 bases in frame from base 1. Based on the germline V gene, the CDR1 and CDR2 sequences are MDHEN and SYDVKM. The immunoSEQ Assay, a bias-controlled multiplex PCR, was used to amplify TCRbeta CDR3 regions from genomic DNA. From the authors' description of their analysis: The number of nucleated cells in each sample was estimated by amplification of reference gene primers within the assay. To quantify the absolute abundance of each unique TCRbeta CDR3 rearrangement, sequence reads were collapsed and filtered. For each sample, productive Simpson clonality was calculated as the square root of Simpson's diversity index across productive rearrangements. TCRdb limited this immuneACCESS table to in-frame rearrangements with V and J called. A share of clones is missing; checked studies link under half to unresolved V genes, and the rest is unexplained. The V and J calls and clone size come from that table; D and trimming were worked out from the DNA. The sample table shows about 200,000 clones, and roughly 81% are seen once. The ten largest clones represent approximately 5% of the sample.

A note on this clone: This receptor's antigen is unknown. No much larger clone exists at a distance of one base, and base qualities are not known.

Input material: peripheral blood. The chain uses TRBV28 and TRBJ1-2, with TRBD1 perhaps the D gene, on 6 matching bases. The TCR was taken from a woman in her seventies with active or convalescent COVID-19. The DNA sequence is TGTGCCAGCAGTTTCCGGCGTGAGTGGGGGCGTTATGGCTACACCTTC. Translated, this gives CASSFRREWGRYGYTF.